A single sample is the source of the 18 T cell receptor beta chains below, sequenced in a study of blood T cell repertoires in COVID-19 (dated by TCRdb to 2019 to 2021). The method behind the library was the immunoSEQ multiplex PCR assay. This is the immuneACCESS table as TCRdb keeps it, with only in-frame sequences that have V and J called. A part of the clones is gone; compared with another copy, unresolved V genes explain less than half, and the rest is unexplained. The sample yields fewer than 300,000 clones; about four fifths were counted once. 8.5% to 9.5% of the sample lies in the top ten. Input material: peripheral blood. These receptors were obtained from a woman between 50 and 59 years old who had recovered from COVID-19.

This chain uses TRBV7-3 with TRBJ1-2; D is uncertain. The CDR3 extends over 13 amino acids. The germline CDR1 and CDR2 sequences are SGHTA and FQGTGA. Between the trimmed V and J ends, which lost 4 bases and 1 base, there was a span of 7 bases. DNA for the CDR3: TGTGCCAGCAGCTACAGCAGTAACTATGGCTACACCTTC. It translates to CASSYSSNYGYTF. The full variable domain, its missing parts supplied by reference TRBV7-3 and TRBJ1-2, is GAGVSQTPSNKVTEKGKYVELRCDPISGHTALYWYRQSLGQGPEFLIYFQGTGAADDSGLPNDRFFAVRPEGSVSTLKIQRTERGDSAVYLCASSYSSNYGYTFGSGTRLTVV.

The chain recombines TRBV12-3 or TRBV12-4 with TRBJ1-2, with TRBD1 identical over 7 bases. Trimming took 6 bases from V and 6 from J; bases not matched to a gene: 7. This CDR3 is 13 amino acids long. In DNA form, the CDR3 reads TGTGCCAGCAGGTACAGGGGTGCTGATGGCTACACCTTC. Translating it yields CASRYRGADGYTF.

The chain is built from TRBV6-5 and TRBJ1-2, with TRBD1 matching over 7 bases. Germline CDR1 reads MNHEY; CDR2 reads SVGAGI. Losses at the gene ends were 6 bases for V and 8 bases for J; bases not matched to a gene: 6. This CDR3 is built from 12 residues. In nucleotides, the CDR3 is TGTGCCAGCAGCTCAACAGGGGCCGGCTACACCTTC. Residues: CASSSTGAGYTF.

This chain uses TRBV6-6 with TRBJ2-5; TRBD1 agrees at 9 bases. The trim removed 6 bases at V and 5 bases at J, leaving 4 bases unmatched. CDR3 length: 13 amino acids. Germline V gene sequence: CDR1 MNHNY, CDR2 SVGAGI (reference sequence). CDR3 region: CASSRDRDETQYF. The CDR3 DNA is TGTGCCAGCAGCAGGGACAGGGACGAGACCCAGTACTTC.

The CDR3 region has the DNA TGCGCCAGCAGCTTGGACAATAATGAAAAACTGTTTTTT. This translates into CASSLDNNEKLFF. The genes are TRBV5-1 and TRBJ1-4; D remains unclear. The CDR3 consists of 13 residues. The germline CDR1 and CDR2 sequences are SGHRS and YFSETQ. Trimming took 0 bases from V and 4 from J, leaving 4 bases between them.

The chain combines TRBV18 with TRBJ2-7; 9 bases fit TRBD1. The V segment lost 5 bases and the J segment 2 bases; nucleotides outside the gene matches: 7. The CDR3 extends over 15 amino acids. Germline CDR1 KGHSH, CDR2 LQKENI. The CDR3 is CASSASGTGPYEQYF. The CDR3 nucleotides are TGTGCCAGCTCAGCCTCTGGGACAGGGCCCTACGAGCAGTACTTC.

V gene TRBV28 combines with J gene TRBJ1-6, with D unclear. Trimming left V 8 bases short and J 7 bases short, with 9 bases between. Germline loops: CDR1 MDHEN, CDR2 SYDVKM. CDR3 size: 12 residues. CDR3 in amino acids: CASGLWNSPLHF. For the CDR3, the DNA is TGTGCCAGCGGCCTCTGGAATTCACCCCTCCACTTT.

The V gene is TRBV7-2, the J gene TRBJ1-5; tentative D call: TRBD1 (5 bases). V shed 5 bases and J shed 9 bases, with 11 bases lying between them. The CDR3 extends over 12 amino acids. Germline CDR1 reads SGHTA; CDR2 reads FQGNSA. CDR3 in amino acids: CASSQFGGPQHF. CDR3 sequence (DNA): TGTGCCAGCAGCCAATTCGGGGGGCCCCAGCATTTT.

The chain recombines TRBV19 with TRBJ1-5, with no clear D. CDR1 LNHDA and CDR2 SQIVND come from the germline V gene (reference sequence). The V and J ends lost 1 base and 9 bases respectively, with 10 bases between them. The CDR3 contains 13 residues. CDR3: CASSIGNSPPQHF. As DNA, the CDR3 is TGTGCCAGTAGTATAGGAAACAGCCCGCCCCAGCATTTT.

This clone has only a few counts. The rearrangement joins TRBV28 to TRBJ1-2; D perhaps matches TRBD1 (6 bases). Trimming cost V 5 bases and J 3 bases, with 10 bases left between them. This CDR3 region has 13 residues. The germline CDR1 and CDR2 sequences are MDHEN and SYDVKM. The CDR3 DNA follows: TGTGCCAGCAGTGAGGACAGTTACTATGGCTACACCTTC. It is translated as CASSEDSYYGYTF.

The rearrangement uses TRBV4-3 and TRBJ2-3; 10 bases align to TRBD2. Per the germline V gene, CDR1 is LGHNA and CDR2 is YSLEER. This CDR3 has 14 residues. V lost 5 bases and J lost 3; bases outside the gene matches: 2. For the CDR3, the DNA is TGCGCCAGCAGCGTGGGACTAGCGACAGATACGCAGTATTTT. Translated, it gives CASSVGLATDTQYF.

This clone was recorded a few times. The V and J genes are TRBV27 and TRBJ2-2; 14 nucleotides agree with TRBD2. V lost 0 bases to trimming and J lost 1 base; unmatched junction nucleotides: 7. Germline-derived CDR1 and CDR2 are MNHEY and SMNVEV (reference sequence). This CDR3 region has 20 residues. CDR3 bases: TGTGCCAGCAGTTTATCCAAGACTAGCGGGAGGGCCAGGAACACCGGGGAGCTGTTTTTT. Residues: CASSLSKTSGRARNTGELFF.

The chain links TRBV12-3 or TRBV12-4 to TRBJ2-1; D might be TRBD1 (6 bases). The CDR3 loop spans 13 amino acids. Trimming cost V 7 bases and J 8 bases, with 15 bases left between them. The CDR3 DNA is TGTGCCAGCAATGGACAGAGCGTCCATGAGCAGTTCTTC. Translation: CASNGQSVHEQFF.

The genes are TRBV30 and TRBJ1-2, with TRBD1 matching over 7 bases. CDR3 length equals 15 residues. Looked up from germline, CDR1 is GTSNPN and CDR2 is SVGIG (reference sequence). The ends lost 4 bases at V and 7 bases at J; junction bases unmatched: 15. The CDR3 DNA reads TGTGCCTGGATCCCCACGACAGGGCCGAAGGGTGGCTACACCTTC. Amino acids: CAWIPTTGPKGGYTF.

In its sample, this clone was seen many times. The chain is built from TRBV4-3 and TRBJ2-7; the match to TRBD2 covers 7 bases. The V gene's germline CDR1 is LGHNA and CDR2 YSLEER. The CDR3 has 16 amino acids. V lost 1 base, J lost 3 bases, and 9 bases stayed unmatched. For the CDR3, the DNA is TGCGCCAGCAGCCAAGTTTCGGGGGAGGGCGGCTACGAGCAGTACTTC. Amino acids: CASSQVSGEGGYEQYF.

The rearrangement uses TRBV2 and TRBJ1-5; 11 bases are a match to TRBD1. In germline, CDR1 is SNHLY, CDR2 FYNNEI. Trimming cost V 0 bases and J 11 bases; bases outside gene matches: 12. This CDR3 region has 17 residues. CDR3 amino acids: CASSEARDRGIWDAQHF. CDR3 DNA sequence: TGTGCCAGCAGTGAAGCCCGGGACAGGGGGATTTGGGATGCCCAGCATTTT.

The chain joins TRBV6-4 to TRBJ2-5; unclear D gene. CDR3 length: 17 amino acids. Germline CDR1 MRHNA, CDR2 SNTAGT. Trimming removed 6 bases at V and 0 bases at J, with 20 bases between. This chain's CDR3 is CASRPTPNSEYQETQYF. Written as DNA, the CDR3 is TGTGCCAGCAGGCCCACGCCTAATTCCGAGTACCAAGAGACCCAGTACTTC.

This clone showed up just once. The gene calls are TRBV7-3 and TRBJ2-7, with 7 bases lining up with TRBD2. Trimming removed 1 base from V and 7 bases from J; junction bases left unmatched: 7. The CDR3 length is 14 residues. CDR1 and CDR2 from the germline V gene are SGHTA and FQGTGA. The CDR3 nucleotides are TGTGCCAGCAGCTTAAGCGGGCTAGCGGAAGAGCAGTACTTC. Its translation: CASSLSGLAEEQYF.